This T cell receptor (beta chain) came from a study of beta chain features in type 1 diabetes. Findings and caveats of the study: There was a moderate but significant shortening of TCRB CDR3s in all four CD4+ subsets of Type 1 diabetes patients.

Trimming removed 5 bases from V and 3 bases from J, with 11 bases in between. The germline V gene encodes CDR1 SGDLS and CDR2 YYNGEE. This CDR3 is 13 amino acids long. The authors reverse transcribed all of the isolated RNA, so sequencing captured expressed TCRB transcripts. The method was immunoSEQ multiplex PCR; TCRdb's version includes in-frame clones alone and lacks a portion of them. The sample yields roughly 300,000 clones, roughly an eighth seen once. The table lists this clone with a few counts. Its antigen is not known. This clonotype was obtained from a man under 40 with type 1 diabetes. V gene TRBV9 combines with J gene TRBJ2-5, with D possibly matching TRBD1 (8 bases). Material for sequencing was naive CD4+ T cells from blood. CDR3 in amino acids: CASSTGGEETQYF. DNA for the CDR3: TGTGCCAGCAGTACAGGGGGGGAAGAGACCCAGTACTTC. Supplemented by reference TRBV9 and TRBJ2-5, the full variable domain reads DSGVTQTPKHLITATGQRVTLRCSPRSGDLSVYWYQQSLDQGLQFLIQYYNGEERAKGNILERFSAQQFPDLHSELNLSSLELGDSALYFCASSTGGEETQYFGPGTRLLVL.